These 19 T cell receptor beta chains came from one sample sequenced in a study of OX40 agonist ivuxolimab in advanced cancers. Clones were read by immunoSEQ multiplex PCR, and TCRdb kept only the in-frame ones, dropping some. The sample carries about 95,000 clones, 70% to 85% recorded once. This sample comprised CD4+ or CD8+ T cells sorted from blood, obtained in a trial of the OX40 agonist ivuxolimab. The receptors here all came from an adult with an advanced solid tumor such as melanoma, head and neck, liver or kidney cancer.

The table lists this clone with a few counts. The chain is built from TRBV19 and TRBJ2-5, with TRBD1 matching over 9 bases. From germline, CDR1 is LNHDA and CDR2 SQIVND (reference sequence). Trimming took 6 bases from V and 7 from J; bases not matched to a gene: 9. This CDR3 spans 14 amino acids. The CDR3, as DNA: TGTGCCAGTAGCCTTGACCGACAGGGGGGGACCCAGTACTTC. This gives the protein CASSLDRQGGTQYF.

The chain combines TRBV9 with TRBJ1-4; D remains ambiguous. Per germline, CDR1 SGDLS and CDR2 YYNGEE. V was shortened by 2 bases and J by 8 bases, with 16 bases between the two germline ends. The CDR3 totals 15 residues. Here the CDR3 DNA reads TGTGCCAGCAGCGTGACCGGGAACGAGGGCGAAAAACTGTTTTTT. Amino acids: CASSVTGNEGEKLFF.

The chain is built from TRBV11-3 and TRBJ2-7; perhaps TRBD1 as D (6 bases). Germline V gene sequence: CDR1 SGHNT, CDR2 YENEEA. The CDR3 spans 13 residues. Trimming took off 5 bases at V and 7 bases at J, with 15 bases between the two ends. The CDR3, as DNA: TGTGCCAGCAGCCCCGGGACAACGAGGGAGCAGTACTTC. Translating it yields CASSPGTTREQYF.

V usage is TRBV11-2 and J usage is TRBJ1-4; D uncertain. Germline CDR1 is SGHAT and CDR2 is FQNNGV. V lost 7 bases and J lost 4, with 10 bases in between. There are 13 residues in the CDR3. CDR3 coding DNA: TGTGCCAGCACAAAAAAACTTAATGAAAAACTGTTTTTT. It encodes CASTKKLNEKLFF.

This chain uses TRBV19 with TRBJ1-1; no firm D call. The V end lost 8 bases, the J end lost 4 bases, and 14 bases lay between the germline ends. This CDR3 has 13 residues. Looked up from germline, CDR1 is LNHDA and CDR2 is SQIVND (reference sequence). Here the CDR3 DNA reads TGTGCCAGTCACTCCGGATGGGGCACTGAAGCTTTCTTT. The encoded protein is CASHSGWGTEAFF.

This clone was observed many times. The chain couples TRBV7-9 to TRBJ2-7; D is tentatively TRBD1 or TRBD2 (5 bases each). The length of the CDR3 is 13 residues. V was cut by 4 bases and J by 4 bases, with 11 bases left in between. The germline V gene has CDR1 SEHNR and CDR2 FQNEAQ (reference sequence). CDR3 DNA: TGTGCCAGCAGCTCAGAGGGACGGTACGAGCAGTACTTC. This sequence encodes CASSSEGRYEQYF. Looking up the rest from reference TRBV7-9 and TRBJ2-7 gives the full variable domain: DTGVSQNPRHKITKRGQNVTFRCDPISEHNRLYWYRQTLGQGPEFLTYFQNEAQLEKSRLLSDRFSAERPKGSFSTLEIQRTEQGDSAMYLCASSSEGRYEQYFGPGTRLTVT.

CDR3 coding DNA: TGTGCCAGTAGCTACGGGGGAATAAGCACTGAAGCTTTCTTT. This codes for CASSYGGISTEAFF. V usage is TRBV19 and J usage is TRBJ1-1; weak D call: TRBD1 (5 bases). The CDR3 is 14 residues long. V dropped 6 bases and J dropped 4 bases, with 15 bases sitting between them. Per the germline V gene, CDR1 is LNHDA and CDR2 is SQIVND (reference sequence).

The chain has TRBV5-8 and TRBJ2-7; D not resolved. CDR1 is SGHTS, CDR2 YDEGEE, per germline. Trimming stripped 0 bases from V and 4 bases from J, with 8 bases between. The CDR3 is made up of 13 amino acids. The CDR3 here is CASSLVHGYEQYF. DNA of the CDR3: TGTGCCAGCAGCTTGGTCCATGGTTACGAGCAGTACTTC.

The count of this clone is one. The V gene is TRBV5-8, the J gene TRBJ1-5; D is ambiguous. The CDR3 runs to 13 residues. Trimming left V 2 bases short and J 1 base short, with 4 bases between. Germline CDR1 reads SGHTS; CDR2 reads YDEGEE. This CDR3 reads CASSFRSNQPQHF. For the CDR3, the DNA is TGTGCCAGCAGCTTCCGGAGCAATCAGCCCCAGCATTTT.

The V call is TRBV2, the J call TRBJ2-7; D is perhaps TRBD1 (6 bases). Between the trimmed V and J ends, which lost 3 bases and 0 bases, there was a span of 15 bases. This CDR3 has 16 amino acids. The germline CDR1 and CDR2 sequences are SNHLY and FYNNEI. DNA of the CDR3: TGTGCCAGCAGTGACCCGGACAGCGCTACCTCCTACGAGCAGTACTTC. This sequence encodes CASSDPDSATSYEQYF.

The chain has TRBV30 and TRBJ2-7; 7 bases are a match to TRBD2. J gave up 4 bases and V 5 bases, and 5 bases lay outside the gene matches. The V gene's germline CDR1 is GTSNPN and CDR2 SVGIG (reference sequence). The CDR3 contains 12 residues. The CDR3 DNA reads TGTGCCTGGGGCGGGAGTTCTTACGAGCAGTACTTC. Amino acids: CAWGGSSYEQYF.

The V call is TRBV11-3, the J call TRBJ2-7; D is possibly TRBD1 or TRBD2 (5 bases each). Germline loops: CDR1 SGHNT, CDR2 YENEEA. The CDR3 runs 12 residues. The germline V and J ends were trimmed by 5 bases and 4 bases, with 9 bases remaining between them. The CDR3 region is CASSRDGYEQYF. CDR3 nucleotide sequence: TGTGCCAGCAGCAGGGACGGGTACGAGCAGTACTTC.

V and J are TRBV7-2 and TRBJ2-1; no clear D. The CDR3 sequence is 15 residues long. The germline gives CDR1 SGHTA, CDR2 FQGNSA. Trimming removed 5 bases from V and 0 bases from J, with 11 bases in between. In DNA form, the CDR3 reads TGTGCCAGCAGCCAGAGCGTCCGCTCCTACAATGAGCAGTTCTTC. It yields the protein CASSQSVRSYNEQFF.

The chain has TRBV5-6 and TRBJ2-7, with 7 bases identical to TRBD2. J lost 0 bases, V lost 4 bases, and 4 bases had no gene match. The CDR3 extends over 14 amino acids. The germline V gene encodes CDR1 SGHDT and CDR2 YYEEEE. CDR3 bases: TGTGCCAGCAGCAACCGGGACTACTCCTACGAGCAGTACTTC. This gives the protein CASSNRDYSYEQYF.

This clone was counted a few times. The genes are TRBV2 and TRBJ1-2; D unresolved. The length of the CDR3 is 11 residues. Trimming took off 1 base at V and 8 bases at J, with 5 bases between the two ends. CDR1 is SNHLY, CDR2 FYNNEI, per germline. This CDR3 is CASSEGVGYTF. The CDR3 nucleotides are TGTGCCAGCAGTGAAGGCGTAGGCTACACCTTC.

The chain combines TRBV5-1 with TRBJ2-7, with 10 bases identical to TRBD2. V gave up 2 bases and J gave up 2 bases; unmatched junction bases: 1. The CDR3 is 14 residues long. Per germline, CDR1 SGHRS and CDR2 YFSETQ. The CDR3 loop reads CASSFTSGAYEQYF. CDR3 sequence (DNA): TGCGCCAGCAGCTTTACTAGCGGGGCCTACGAGCAGTACTTC.

V and J are TRBV2 and TRBJ2-1; D remains unclear. This CDR3 has 14 residues. Trimming stripped 1 base from V and 8 bases from J, with 12 bases between. The germline gives CDR1 SNHLY, CDR2 FYNNEI. The CDR3 coding sequence is TGTGCCAGCAGTGAAGAAAGGGTCGAAGATGAGCAGTTCTTC. Protein product: CASSEERVEDEQFF. Combining the CDR3 with reference TRBV2 and TRBJ2-1 gives the whole variable domain EPEVTQTPSHQVTQMGQEVILRCVPISNHLYFYWYRQILGQKVEFLVSFYNNEISEKSEIFDDQFSVERPDGSNFTLKIRSTKLEDSAMYFCASSEERVEDEQFFGPGTRLTVL.

This rearrangement joins TRBV5-1 to TRBJ2-7; 11 bases agree with TRBD1. Germline V gene lookup returns CDR1 SGHRS and CDR2 YFSETQ. With 4 bases clipped from V and 4 bases from J, the junction kept 4 bases outside the gene matches. The CDR3 is 14 amino acids. Here the CDR3 DNA reads TGCGCCAGCAGCGGGGGACAGGGGGTTTACGAGCAGTACTTC. This gives the protein CASSGGQGVYEQYF.

The V call is TRBV25-1, the J call TRBJ2-7; TRBD1 or TRBD2 may be the D gene (5 bases each). With 7 bases removed from V and 4 bases from J, the gap between germline ends came to 17 bases. The CDR3 runs to 14 residues. Germline V gives CDR1 MGHDK, CDR2 SYGVNS. CDR3 bases: TGTGCCAGCACTACCTGGGACGGTGGGTACGAGCAGTACTTC. It yields the protein CASTTWDGGYEQYF.